Each of the 29 T cell receptor beta chains below was sequenced from the same sample in a study of CXCR3-negative and CXCR3-positive naive CD8 T cells. Study-level results: In CXCR3-positive naive cells, the TRB CDR3s were more hydrophobic than in CXCR3-negative naive cells.

All TRB cDNA libraries came from 5' RACE performed with UMI labels. No DNA is given; TCRdb re-called the 5' RACE reads and lists each CDR3 protein once. This sample's clone table lists 150,000 or so distinct CDR3 sequences. No antigen has been identified for these receptors. The material sequenced was naive CXCR3+ CD8+ T cells from blood. Subset given: CD45RO-CCR7+CD27+CD95- naive CD8+ T cells expressing CXCR3 (TNR3+). These receptors originate from a human donor in good health. Some clones in this sample may be carry-over from other donors' samples.

The gene calls are TRBV3-1 and TRBJ2-1; as DNA is missing, the TRBD1 call by TCRdb cannot be tested. CDR1 and CDR2 (germline): LGHDT, YNNKEL (reference sequence). The CDR3 runs to 14 residues. CDR3 residues: CASSRPRDSDEQFF.

The V call is TRBV2, the J call TRBJ2-1; TCRdb designates TRBD2, a call that cannot be tested without DNA. CDR3 length: 13 amino acids. From germline, CDR1 is SNHLY and CDR2 FYNNEI. CDR3 in amino acids: CASSGWGVNEQFF. The variable domain in full, with the rest retrieved from reference TRBV2 and TRBJ2-1, is EPEVTQTPSHQVTQMGQEVILRCVPISNHLYFYWYRQILGQKVEFLVSFYNNEISEKSEIFDDQFSVERPDGSNFTLKIRSTKLEDSAMYFCASSGWGVNEQFFGPGTRLTVL.

The chain employs TRBV7-9 and TRBJ1-2; TCRdb reports TRBD1, a call that lacks DNA to check it against. The CDR3 covers 15 residues. Germline loops: CDR1 SEHNR, CDR2 FQNEAQ (reference sequence). The CDR3 spells CASSLGSRQTYGYTF.

V usage is TRBV11-2 and J usage is TRBJ2-1; TCRdb selects TRBD1, and the lack of DNA leaves this call unchecked. This CDR3 region has 16 residues. Germline V gives CDR1 SGHAT, CDR2 FQNNGV. The CDR3 sequence is CASSLHVGDTLWDQFF.

V is TRBV15 and J is TRBJ2-3; there is no DNA to check the TCRdb D call of TRBD2. There are 17 residues in the CDR3. From germline, CDR1 is LNHNV and CDR2 YYDKDF (reference sequence). The chain's CDR3 is CATSELAGPRGTDTQYF.

This chain connects TRBV15 to TRBJ2-2; TCRdb's assignment of TRBD2 cannot be checked, as there is no DNA. This CDR3 has 15 residues. The V gene's germline CDR1 is LNHNV and CDR2 YYDKDF (reference sequence). The CDR3 sequence: CATSRRAMDTGELFF.

The gene calls are TRBV13 and TRBJ2-3; TCRdb returns TRBD1, unconfirmable since there is no DNA. Looked up from germline, CDR1 is PRHDT and CDR2 is FYEKMQ (reference sequence). The CDR3 contains 15 residues. The chain's CDR3 is CASSLGGEGTDTQYF. Looking up the rest from reference TRBV13 and TRBJ2-3 gives the full variable domain: AAGVIQSPRHLIKEKRETATLKCYPIPRHDTVYWYQQGPGQDPQFLISFYEKMQSDKGSIPDRFSAQQFSDYHSELNMSSLELGDSALYFCASSLGGEGTDTQYFGPGTRLTVL.

The V call is TRBV28, the J call TRBJ2-1; there is no DNA to check the TCRdb D call of TRBD1. Germline CDR1 and CDR2: MDHEN and SYDVKM. There are 14 residues in the CDR3. CDR3 loop: CASSDLVRGNEQFF.

The gene calls are TRBV29-1 and TRBJ2-4. CDR1 and CDR2 (germline): SQVTM, ANQGSEA. The CDR3 has 14 amino acids. CDR3 protein: CSVEGADGKNIQYF.

V and J are TRBV7-9 and TRBJ2-5; absent DNA, TCRdb's TRBD1 call cannot be checked. Germline V lookup: CDR1 SEHNR, CDR2 FQNEAQ (reference sequence). This CDR3 is 16 amino acids long. The CDR3 reads CASSSWPQGGEETQYF. The variable domain in full, with the rest retrieved from reference TRBV7-9 and TRBJ2-5, is DTGVSQNPRHKITKRGQNVTFRCDPISEHNRLYWYRQTLGQGPEFLTYFQNEAQLEKSRLLSDRFSAERPKGSFSTLEIQRTEQGDSAMYLCASSSWPQGGEETQYFGPGTRLLVL.

This chain links TRBV5-1 with TRBJ2-1; TCRdb outputs TRBD2, but without DNA this stays unchecked. Germline CDR1 and CDR2: SGHRS and YFSETQ. There are 16 residues in the CDR3. The CDR3 protein is CASSWGAGSSYNEQFF.

The chain carries TRBV2 and TRBJ2-3; TCRdb returns TRBD1, unconfirmable since there is no DNA. This CDR3 region has 14 residues. Germline CDR1 reads SNHLY; CDR2 reads FYNNEI. The CDR3 region is CASRDRDSTDTQYF.

V usage is TRBV27 and J usage is TRBJ2-1. Per germline, CDR1 MNHEY and CDR2 SMNVEV (reference sequence). The CDR3 is 13 residues long. The CDR3 here is CASSWGPYNEQFF.

V and J are TRBV25-1 and TRBJ2-7; TCRdb's D call, TRBD2, is unchecked because there is no DNA. CDR3 length: 14 amino acids. The V gene's germline CDR1 is MGHDK and CDR2 SYGVNS. The CDR3: CASSDAGSSYEQYF.

The rearrangement uses TRBV20-1 and TRBJ2-7; TCRdb's D gene call, TRBD1, goes unchecked for lack of DNA. The germline V gene encodes CDR1 DFQATT and CDR2 SNEGSKA (reference sequence). The CDR3 totals 16 residues. CDR3 in amino acids: CSARALGRGIYNEQYF.

This chain connects TRBV5-6 to TRBJ2-7. Germline assignment: CDR1 SGHDT and CDR2 YYEEEE. The CDR3 runs to 14 residues. Here the CDR3 reads CASSLLAGYHEQYF.

V is TRBV7-3 and J is TRBJ2-1; TCRdb lists TRBD1, though no DNA is available to test this call. Germline V gene sequence: CDR1 SGHTA, CDR2 FQGTGA. The CDR3 has 16 residues. The chain's CDR3 is CASSPQGVSSYNEQFF.

The chain uses TRBV28 and TRBJ2-1; the TCRdb call, TRBD1, lacks DNA for checking. The CDR3 length is 15 residues. Per germline, CDR1 MDHEN and CDR2 SYDVKM. The CDR3 region is CASSMTGGLYNEQFF.

This sequence joins TRBV7-2 and TRBJ2-5; TCRdb's assignment of TRBD1 cannot be checked, as there is no DNA. Germline CDR1 is SGHTA and CDR2 is FQGNSA. There are 13 residues in the CDR3. This chain's CDR3 is CASSLVPGETQYF.

The chain combines TRBV6-6 with TRBJ2-3; the D call of TRBD1 rests on TCRdb alone, since no DNA is present to check it. The CDR3 contains 15 residues. CDR1 and CDR2 (germline): MNHNY, SVGAGI (reference sequence). This chain's CDR3 is CSSSHDRGGRDTQYF.

This chain links TRBV2 with TRBJ2-5; TCRdb indicates TRBD2, and absent DNA this call remains unverified. The CDR3 extends over 15 amino acids. CDR1 is SNHLY and CDR2 is FYNNEI in the germline V gene. The CDR3 sequence: CASSDPSGGEETQYF. The full variable domain, its missing parts supplied by reference TRBV2 and TRBJ2-5, is EPEVTQTPSHQVTQMGQEVILRCVPISNHLYFYWYRQILGQKVEFLVSFYNNEISEKSEIFDDQFSVERPDGSNFTLKIRSTKLEDSAMYFCASSDPSGGEETQYFGPGTRLLVL.

The chain's CDR3 is CASSGASGVDEQYF. The chain joins TRBV21-1 to TRBJ2-7; TCRdb indicates TRBD2, and absent DNA this call remains unverified. TRBV21-1 is reported as a pseudogene. This CDR3 contains 14 residues.

The V call is TRBV15, the J call TRBJ2-7; TCRdb indicates TRBD1, and absent DNA this call remains unverified. The CDR3 totals 15 residues. The germline CDR1 and CDR2 sequences are LNHNV and YYDKDF (reference sequence). The CDR3 region is CATSTQGGFSYEQYF.

This chain connects TRBV12-3 or TRBV12-4 to TRBJ1-6. This CDR3 contains 14 residues. CDR3 protein: CASSFGVGNSPLHF.

The rearrangement uses TRBV15 and TRBJ2-4; as DNA is missing, the TRBD1 call by TCRdb cannot be tested. This CDR3 comprises 13 residues. Germline values: CDR1 LNHNV, CDR2 YYDKDF (reference sequence). CDR3: CATSKYRGDIQYF.

V is TRBV9 and J is TRBJ1-5; checking the TCRdb D call of TRBD1 is not possible without DNA. Germline-derived CDR1 and CDR2 are SGDLS and YYNGEE. CDR3 length: 17 amino acids. CDR3 sequence: CGSSSGQGWASNQPQHF.

This rearrangement joins TRBV28 to TRBJ1-4; the TRBD1 assignment by TCRdb is unverifiable without DNA. Per germline, CDR1 MDHEN and CDR2 SYDVKM. The CDR3 loop spans 15 amino acids. CDR3 sequence reads: CASTGPVQLNEKLFF.

V gene TRBV20-1 combines with J gene TRBJ2-2; TCRdb indicates TRBD2, and absent DNA this call remains unverified. Germline CDR1 reads DFQATT; CDR2 reads SNEGSKA (reference sequence). The CDR3 has 16 residues. CDR3 sequence reads: CSALRPGTSSTGELFF.

V usage is TRBV4-1 and J usage is TRBJ1-1; TCRdb reports TRBD1, a call that lacks DNA to check it against. Germline CDR1 and CDR2: MGHRA and YSYEKL. The CDR3 is 18 residues long. The CDR3 protein is CASSPVDRGIHMNTEAFF.